This TCR beta chain was obtained from a study of cytomegalovirus exposure and HLA in healthy donors. This clone appeared a few times. Antigen specificity is unknown. The CDR3 sequence is 15 residues long. In germline, CDR1 is LNHNV, CDR2 YYDKDF (reference sequence). After removal of 7 bases from V and 7 bases from J, the junction contained 10 bases not matched to a gene. Broader study findings: Highest at DRB1 and lowest at HLA-C, TCR association rates differed among HLA loci in a later analysis. The authors listed 164 TCR beta chains as cytomegalovirus-associated.

Primers for the PCR totalled 60 Vbeta and 13 Jbeta. Generated by immunoSEQ multiplex PCR, the TCRdb table keeps only in-frame clones and is missing some. Of 110,000 to 150,000 clones detected, 55% to 80% appear once; the ten largest clones hold approximately 15%. Source material: PBMCs. The receptor was isolated from a human donor in good health. The chain links TRBV15 to TRBJ1-4; 9 bases line up with TRBD1. The CDR3, as DNA: TGTGCCACCAACCACCCGGGACAGGGAGGTGAAAAACTGTTTTTT. Encoded protein: CATNHPGQGGEKLFF.